The next 10 T cell receptor beta chains were all read from a single sample in a study of blood T cell repertoires in COVID-19 (TCRdb year 2020). The library was prepared using the immunoSEQ multiplex PCR assay. TCRdb holds this immuneACCESS table with in-frame rearrangements only. Some clones are missing; in checked studies, unresolved V genes explain under half, and the rest has no known cause. This sample lists over 60,000 clones; under 90% were detected once. Roughly 10% of the sample is taken by the ten largest. Material for sequencing was peripheral blood. These receptors were obtained from a man between 65 and 85 years old with active or convalescent COVID-19.

The chain employs TRBV29-1 and TRBJ2-2, with a weak D call TRBD2 (6 bases). The V end lost 4 bases, the J end lost 4 bases, and 10 bases lay between the germline ends. Germline V lookup: CDR1 SQVTM, CDR2 ANQGSEA. The CDR3 extends over 13 amino acids. The CDR3 DNA follows: TGCAGCGTTGGTGAGGGAGGCACCGGGGAGCTGTTTTTT. Residues: CSVGEGGTGELFF.

V gene TRBV19 combines with J gene TRBJ1-4; D unclear. The CDR3 is made up of 13 amino acids. The V end was cut by 3 bases, the J end by 8 bases, with 10 bases between. CDR1 is LNHDA and CDR2 is SQIVND in the germline V gene (reference sequence). DNA for the CDR3: TGTGCCAGTAGTATGCGAAAACGAGAAAAACTGTTTTTT. Its protein is CASSMRKREKLFF.

This clone was detected only a few times. The CDR3 reads CASSYSISGANVLTF. Here the CDR3 DNA reads TGCGCCAGCAGCTATAGCATTTCTGGGGCCAACGTCCTGACTTTC. The chain combines TRBV5-1 with TRBJ2-6, with D unclear. Trimming cost V 3 bases and J 1 base, with 8 bases left between them. The CDR3 runs to 15 residues. Germline CDR1 is SGHRS and CDR2 is YFSETQ.

J is TRBJ1-1 and V is TRBV11-2; D ambiguous. The germline CDR1 and CDR2 sequences are SGHAT and FQNNGV. The length of the CDR3 is 14 residues. V was clipped by 1 base and J by 2 bases, with 8 bases between them. CDR3 in DNA: TGTGCCAGCAGCTTAGCGGGTGGTAACACTGAAGCTTTCTTT. This codes for CASSLAGGNTEAFF.

The chain carries TRBV21-1 and TRBJ2-1; TRBD2, as called in the table, went unchecked against the DNA. TRBV21-1 is a known pseudogene. This CDR3 comprises 17 residues. The CDR3 coding sequence is TGTGCCAGCAGCAAAGTAGGCGCGGGAGGGCCTTACAATGAGCAGTTCTTC. It codes for CASSKVGAGGPYNEQFF.

A note on this clone: A read error may account for a junction end that differs from germline. V is TRBV18 and J is TRBJ2-7; 7 bases line up with TRBD1. The CDR3 consists of 14 residues. The germline V gene has CDR1 KGHSH and CDR2 LQKENI. The CDR3, as DNA: TGTGCCAGCTCACCCCGGGACAGCTCCTCCGAGCAGTACTTC. It is translated as CASSPRDSSSEQYF.

This chain connects TRBV19 to TRBJ1-2; tentative D call: TRBD1 (5 bases). Germline-derived CDR1 and CDR2 are LNHDA and SQIVND (reference sequence). V lost 8 bases, J lost 4 bases, and 14 bases lay in between. The CDR3 length is 13 residues. This CDR3 reads CASSGDRPYGYTF. For the CDR3, the DNA is TGTGCCAGTTCAGGTGACAGACCCTATGGCTACACCTTC. The entire variable domain, with the rest obtained from reference TRBV19 and TRBJ1-2, is as follows: DGGITQSPKYLFRKEGQNVTLSCEQNLNHDAMYWYRQDPGQGLRLIYYSQIVNDFQKGDIAEGYSVSREKKESFPLTVTSAQKNPTAFYLCASSGDRPYGYTFGSGTRLTVV.

The rearrangement joins TRBV27 to TRBJ1-6; TRBD1 agrees at 10 bases. With V trimmed by 4 bases and J by 6 bases, 3 bases remained unmatched. The CDR3 runs to 15 residues. The germline V gene has CDR1 MNHEY and CDR2 SMNVEV (reference sequence). The DNA for the CDR3 is TGTGCCAGCAGTTCCCGGACAGGGGGTAATTCACCCCTCCACTTT. It translates to CASSSRTGGNSPLHF.

This clone was observed a single time. V usage is TRBV7-9 and J usage is TRBJ2-2; TRBD2 matches at 8 bases. The V gene end was trimmed by 6 bases and the J gene end by 5 bases; junction bases not matched to a gene: 17. The CDR3 runs 18 residues. Germline lookup yields CDR1 SEHNR and CDR2 FQNEAQ (reference sequence). This CDR3 reads CASSPRGLAGPGTGELFF. CDR3 sequence (DNA): TGTGCCAGCAGTCCCCGGGGTTTAGCGGGACCGGGTACCGGGGAGCTGTTTTTT.

V usage is TRBV11-2 and J usage is TRBJ2-2; maybe TRBD2 (7 bases). The germline V and J ends were trimmed by 2 bases and 5 bases, with 15 bases remaining between them. CDR3 length equals 16 residues. Germline CDR1 reads SGHAT; CDR2 reads FQNNGV. CDR3 sequence: CASSLTGGLGTGELFF. CDR3 nucleotides: TGTGCCAGCAGCTTAACGGGGGGCCTCGGGACCGGGGAGCTGTTTTTT. The entire variable domain, with the rest obtained from reference TRBV11-2 and TRBJ2-2, is as follows: EAGVAQSPRYKIIEKRQSVAFWCNPISGHATLYWYQQILGQGPKLLIQFQNNGVVDDSQLPKDRFSAERLKGVDSTLKIQPAKLEDSAVYLCASSLTGGLGTGELFFGEGSRLTVL.